This T cell receptor beta chain was documented in a study of cytotoxic CD8 clonotypes in ibrutinib-treated CLL. Notes on the study in general: Measured clonality at baseline was greater than in age-matched healthy donors and tracked with circulating CD8+ T-cell counts. Under therapy, public clonotypes either contracted or stayed stable, and they were uncommon.

The CDR3 sequence is 17 residues long. V was clipped by 8 bases and J by 0 bases, with 23 bases between them. CDR1 is SGHVS and CDR2 is FNYEAQ in the germline V gene. About 2 micrograms of genomic DNA from cryopreserved PBMCs went into TCR beta libraries. The sequencing depth, 1 in 200,000 to 1 in 1 million T cells, was the target. Method: immunoSEQ multiplex PCR; TCRdb's copy keeps in-frame clones and lacks some. The profile covers approximately 190,000 clones, with 75% to 80% appearing a single time and over 9.5% taken by the ten largest. Note on this clone: Its antigen is unknown.

The V gene is TRBV7-6, the J gene TRBJ2-7; D possibly corresponds to TRBD2 (6 bases). The TCR sequence derives from a human donor with chronic lymphocytic leukemia. The sequenced sample was PBMCs, obtained after 12 months of ibrutinib treatment. Written as DNA, the CDR3 is TGTGCCAGCTCTGGTCCTACCGGGACTCGCAACTCCTACGAGCAGTACTTC. Amino acids: CASSGPTGTRNSYEQYF.